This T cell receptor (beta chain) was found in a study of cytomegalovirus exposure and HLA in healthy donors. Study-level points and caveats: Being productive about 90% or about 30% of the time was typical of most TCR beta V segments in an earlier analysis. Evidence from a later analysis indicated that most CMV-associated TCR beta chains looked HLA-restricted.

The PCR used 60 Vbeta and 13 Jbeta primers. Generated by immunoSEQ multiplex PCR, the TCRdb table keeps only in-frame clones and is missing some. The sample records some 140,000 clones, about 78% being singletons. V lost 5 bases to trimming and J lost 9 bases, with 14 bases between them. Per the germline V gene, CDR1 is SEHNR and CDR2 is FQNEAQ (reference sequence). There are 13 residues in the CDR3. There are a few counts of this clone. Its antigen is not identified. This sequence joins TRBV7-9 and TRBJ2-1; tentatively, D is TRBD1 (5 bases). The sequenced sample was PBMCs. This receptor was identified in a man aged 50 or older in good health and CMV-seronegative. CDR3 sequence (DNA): TGTGCCAGCAGCGTCTCAGGGTTCCCTGAGCAGTTCTTC. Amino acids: CASSVSGFPEQFF.